The 12 T cell receptor beta chains below come from one sample, sequenced in a study of lymphopenia after photon versus proton radiotherapy. Assay: immunoSEQ multiplex PCR; the TCRdb copy retains only in-frame clones and omits some. This table has around 150,000 clones, about 88% appearing once. Sequences were derived from peripheral blood, sampled from a patient treated with photon-based radiotherapy. The receptors stem from a middle-aged man with gastric cancer.

This sequence joins TRBV6-5 and TRBJ1-1; a possible D gene is TRBD1 (5 bases). The CDR3 runs to 15 residues. CDR1 is MNHEY, CDR2 SVGAGI, per germline. Trimming shortened V by 6 bases and J by 12 bases, and 26 bases separated the two germline ends. Here the CDR3 DNA reads TGTGCCAGCAGAACGGGGGGATTCTCGCCCATGGAACCTTTCTTT. Its translation: CASRTGGFSPMEPFF.

The CDR3 is CASSMFVSGNQPQHF. CDR3 coding DNA: TGTGCCAGTAGTATGTTCGTTAGCGGGAATCAGCCCCAGCATTTT. The chain employs TRBV19 and TRBJ1-5; D not certain. This CDR3 is built from 15 residues. The V and J ends lost 3 bases and 4 bases respectively, with 13 bases between them. Germline values: CDR1 LNHDA, CDR2 SQIVND (reference sequence). Based on the CDR3 plus reference TRBV19 and TRBJ1-5, the full variable domain is DGGITQSPKYLFRKEGQNVTLSCEQNLNHDAMYWYRQDPGQGLRLIYYSQIVNDFQKGDIAEGYSVSREKKESFPLTVTSAQKNPTAFYLCASSMFVSGNQPQHFGDGTRLSIL.

This sequence joins TRBV4-2 and TRBJ1-2; no reliable D call. Germline V gives CDR1 LGHNA, CDR2 YNFKEQ. V lost 0 bases to trimming and J lost 5 bases, with 7 bases between them. This CDR3 region has 13 residues. The CDR3 nucleotides read TGTGCCAGCAGCCAAGATCAAGGGTATGGCTACACCTTC. This sequence encodes CASSQDQGYGYTF.

This clone has only a few counts. The J gene is TRBJ2-7, the V gene TRBV23-1; 9 positions agree with TRBD2. TRBV23-1 is recorded as an ORF, its role being uncertain. The trim removed 0 bases at V and 7 bases at J, leaving 16 bases unmatched. This CDR3 is 18 amino acids long. The CDR3, as DNA: TGCGCCAGCAGTCAATCGTTTAGTTGGGCTAGCGGGGTCTTGGAGCAGTACTTC. This gives the protein CASSQSFSWASGVLEQYF.

V usage is TRBV27 and J usage is TRBJ2-3; D unclear. The CDR3 is 14 amino acids. V lost 2 bases to trimming and J lost 8 bases, with 14 bases between them. Germline-derived CDR1 and CDR2 are MNHEY and SMNVEV (reference sequence). The CDR3 sequence: CASSLEDGSGTQYF. CDR3 sequence (DNA): TGTGCCAGCAGTTTAGAGGATGGATCTGGTACGCAGTATTTT.

The rearrangement joins TRBV25-1 to TRBJ1-6; D is uncertain. Germline V lookup: CDR1 MGHDK, CDR2 SYGVNS. This CDR3 region has 14 residues. V was clipped by 0 bases and J by 10 bases, with 10 bases between them. This CDR3 reads CASSEYSTGSPLHF. The CDR3 coding sequence is TGTGCCAGCAGTGAATATAGTACGGGATCACCCCTCCACTTT.

This sequence joins TRBV19 and TRBJ2-1, with 8 bases that match TRBD2. This CDR3 contains 17 residues. Germline CDR1 reads LNHDA; CDR2 reads SQIVND (reference sequence). With V trimmed by 5 bases and J by 0 bases, 9 bases remained unmatched. The CDR3 coding sequence is TGTGCCAGTAGTCGGGCTAGCGGGCCTCCCTCCTACAATGAGCAGTTCTTC. Amino acid sequence: CASSRASGPPSYNEQFF.

The J gene is TRBJ2-3, the V gene TRBV19; TRBD2 agrees at 12 bases. CDR1 is LNHDA and CDR2 is SQIVND in the germline V gene (reference sequence). V lost 10 bases, J lost 6 bases, and 11 bases stayed unmatched. CDR3 length: 15 residues. The CDR3 coding sequence is TGTGCCACTAACACTCTAGCGGGAGGGCCCGATACGCAGTATTTT. Protein sequence: CATNTLAGGPDTQYF.

The chain carries TRBV5-6 and TRBJ2-5, with 7 bases lining up with TRBD1. This CDR3 comprises 14 residues. V lost 2 bases and J lost 5; bases outside the gene matches: 6. Germline V gives CDR1 SGHDT, CDR2 YYEEEE. CDR3 in DNA: TGTGCCAGCAGCTTTTCGACAGGGACCGAGACCCAGTACTTC. Its translation is CASSFSTGTETQYF.

This rearrangement joins TRBV9 to TRBJ2-3; 14 positions match TRBD2. Germline CDR1 and CDR2: SGDLS and YYNGEE. This CDR3 has 19 residues. J gave up 5 bases and V 6 bases, and 17 bases lay outside the gene matches. The CDR3 DNA reads as TGTGCCAGCACCGTTGGACTAGCGGGAGGATCCCTAACGGGAGATACGCAGTATTTT. It encodes CASTVGLAGGSLTGDTQYF.

The rearrangement links TRBV27 to TRBJ2-1; TRBD2 agrees at 8 bases. CDR3 length equals 15 residues. V shed 3 bases, J shed 0 bases, and the junction held 1 base outside the gene matches. Germline V lookup: CDR1 MNHEY, CDR2 SMNVEV (reference sequence). In nucleotides, the CDR3 is TGTGCCAGCAGTTTGAGCGGGAGCTCCTACAATGAGCAGTTCTTC. It is translated as CASSLSGSSYNEQFF.

This clone was recorded only once. This sequence joins TRBV4-1 and TRBJ2-1, with TRBD2 identical over 14 bases. The CDR3 loop spans 15 amino acids. Germline V gene lookup returns CDR1 MGHRA and CDR2 YSYEKL. The V segment lost 1 base and the J segment 10 bases; nucleotides outside the gene matches: 3. Here the CDR3 DNA reads TGCGCCAGCAGCCAAGGACTAGCGGGAGGGGGGGAGCAGTTCTTC. Its protein is CASSQGLAGGGEQFF.